Each of the 16 T cell receptor beta chains below was sequenced from the same sample in a study of beta chain features in type 1 diabetes. Expressed TCRB transcripts were sequenced, since all the RNA that had been isolated was reverse transcribed. Profiling relied on immunoSEQ multiplex PCR, and the TCRdb table lists in-frame clones only, not all of them. The sample lists fewer than 30,000 clones; around 68% were seen once. What these receptors recognize is not known. Broader study findings: Type 1 diabetes patients showed a moderate but significant shortening of TCRB CDR3s in all four CD4+ subsets.

Sequenced sample: Tregs from blood. The receptors stem from a man aged 18 to 35 with type 1 diabetes.

This clone was seen a handful of times. V usage is TRBV21-1 and J usage is TRBJ2-5; TRBD2 reflects the table's D call only, with no check against the DNA. TRBV21-1 is classified as a pseudogene. This CDR3 comprises 14 residues. CDR3 nucleotides: TGTGCCAGCAGCATCCCGGGGTGGAAAGAGACCCAGTACTTC. Protein sequence: CASSIPGWKETQYF.

The V and J genes are TRBV6-5 and TRBJ1-5; 7 bases line up with TRBD1. Trimming cost V 4 bases and J 5 bases; bases outside gene matches: 8. The length of the CDR3 is 15 residues. CDR1 is MNHEY, CDR2 SVGAGI, per germline. CDR3 in amino acids: CASSFDRAGYQPQHF. As DNA, the CDR3 is TGTGCCAGCAGTTTTGACAGGGCGGGTTATCAGCCCCAGCATTTT.

The rearrangement joins TRBV4-1 to TRBJ2-1; the match to TRBD2 covers 9 bases. CDR1 MGHRA and CDR2 YSYEKL come from the germline V gene. The CDR3 has 16 amino acids. V trimming: 11 bases; J trimming: 8 bases; junction bases outside the gene matches: 19. The CDR3, as DNA: TGCGCCTCAACACAAGGACGGGCTAGCGGGAAATATGAGCAGTTCTTC. It is translated as CASTQGRASGKYEQFF.

This clone has just a few counts. The chain links TRBV7-2 to TRBJ1-1; TRBD1 might be the D (5 bases). This CDR3 spans 15 amino acids. Per the germline V gene, CDR1 is SGHTA and CDR2 is FQGNSA. Between the trimmed V and J ends, which lost 1 base and 2 bases, there was a span of 11 bases. The CDR3 region has the DNA TGTGCCAGCAGCTTAGTCCGACGGACAAACACTGAAGCTTTCTTT. Translating gives CASSLVRRTNTEAFF. The full variable domain, rest sourced from reference TRBV7-2 and TRBJ1-1, is GAGVSQSPSNKVTEKGKDVELRCDPISGHTALYWYRQSLGQGLEFLIYFQGNSAPDKSGLPSDRFSAERTGGSVSTLTIQRTQQEDSAVYLCASSLVRRTNTEAFFGQGTRLTVV.

The genes are TRBV11-2 and TRBJ2-3, with 8 bases lining up with TRBD1. The CDR3 is 15 residues long. J gave up 1 base and V 4 bases, and 4 bases lay outside the gene matches. The V gene's germline CDR1 is SGHAT and CDR2 FQNNGV. The DNA of the CDR3 is TGTGCCAGCAGCTCAAGACAGGGGCGCACAGATACGCAGTATTTT. Its protein product is CASSSRQGRTDTQYF.

There are a few counts of this clone. The chain is built from TRBV5-1 and TRBJ2-5; D is possibly TRBD1 (5 bases). V was trimmed by 3 bases and J by 2 bases, leaving 8 bases between them. CDR3 length: 13 amino acids. Per germline, CDR1 SGHRS and CDR2 YFSETQ. This CDR3 reads CASSYDRQETQYF. The CDR3 DNA reads as TGCGCCAGCAGCTATGACAGACAAGAGACCCAGTACTTC.

The rearrangement joins TRBV30 to TRBJ1-6, with D perhaps matching TRBD1 (5 bases). The CDR3 sequence is 14 residues long. Germline V gene sequence: CDR1 GTSNPN, CDR2 SVGIG (reference sequence). Deletions cut 7 bases from V and 14 bases from J, with 24 bases between. Here the CDR3 reads CAYLAGGSSRALHF. CDR3 in DNA: TGTGCCTACCTTGCGGGGGGTTCCTCAAGGGCCCTCCACTTT.

The CDR3 DNA follows: TGTGCCAGCTCACTCGTGCGGGAGTTCACAGATACGCAGTATTTT. Its translation: CASSLVREFTDTQYF. This rearrangement joins TRBV18 to TRBJ2-3; 7 bases align to TRBD2. The CDR3 covers 15 residues. Germline V CDR1 and CDR2: KGHSH, LQKENI. V shed 4 bases and J 2 bases; nucleotides not matched to a gene: 6.

This clone appeared a few times. This chain joins TRBV7-2 and TRBJ2-2; no clear D. V was pared by 2 bases and J by 4 bases, with 11 bases between. This CDR3 region has 15 residues. Looked up from germline, CDR1 is SGHTA and CDR2 is FQGNSA. CDR3 coding DNA: TGTGCCAGCAGCTTACTCCCCTCGGGCACCGGGGAGCTGTTTTTT. Protein sequence: CASSLLPSGTGELFF. The full variable domain, completed using reference TRBV7-2 and TRBJ2-2, is GAGVSQSPSNKVTEKGKDVELRCDPISGHTALYWYRQSLGQGLEFLIYFQGNSAPDKSGLPSDRFSAERTGGSVSTLTIQRTQQEDSAVYLCASSLLPSGTGELFFGEGSRLTVL.

V is TRBV28 and J is TRBJ1-2; 8 positions match TRBD1. The length of the CDR3 is 17 residues. The junction had 19 bases not matched to a gene; V was cut back by 5 bases and J by 8 bases. The germline gives CDR1 MDHEN, CDR2 SYDVKM. The CDR3, as DNA: TGTGCCAGCAGTGTTAGACAGGGGCCTCTTTTTCGCCGGGGCTACACCTTC. Its protein is CASSVRQGPLFRRGYTF.

The chain has TRBV7-2 and TRBJ2-3; D is perhaps TRBD2 (6 bases). Germline lookup yields CDR1 SGHTA and CDR2 FQGNSA. The ends were cut back, 3 bases at V and 2 bases at J, with 12 bases in the middle. The CDR3 covers 15 residues. The CDR3 spells CASSFPGLPTDTQYF. CDR3 coding DNA: TGTGCCAGCAGCTTTCCGGGACTGCCCACAGATACGCAGTATTTT.

This chain connects TRBV7-2 to TRBJ2-5, with D tentatively TRBD1 (6 bases). The CDR3 totals 15 residues. V lost 1 base, J lost 5 bases, and 14 bases lay in between. Germline loops: CDR1 SGHTA, CDR2 FQGNSA. The CDR3 spells CASSLDSRGFETQYF. The CDR3 nucleotides are TGTGCCAGCAGCTTAGATTCAAGGGGGTTCGAGACCCAGTACTTC.

This chain connects TRBV15 to TRBJ2-1; the match to TRBD2 covers 12 bases. Trimming cost V 4 bases and J 10 bases; bases outside gene matches: 8. The V gene's germline CDR1 is LNHNV and CDR2 YYDKDF (reference sequence). The CDR3 runs to 15 residues. Here the CDR3 reads CATSNGLAGISEQFF. The CDR3 DNA is TGTGCCACCAGCAATGGACTAGCGGGAATCTCGGAGCAGTTCTTC.

V and J are TRBV29-1 and TRBJ2-5, with D possibly matching TRBD2 (5 bases). CDR3 length equals 11 residues. Per the germline V gene, CDR1 is SQVTM and CDR2 is ANQGSEA. V was pared by 7 bases and J by 4 bases, with 10 bases between. The chain's CDR3 is CSGSRGETQYF. CDR3 in DNA: TGCAGCGGATCTCGGGGAGAGACCCAGTACTTC.

The chain recombines TRBV6-5 with TRBJ2-7, with 8 nucleotides matching TRBD2. Germline V gene lookup returns CDR1 MNHEY and CDR2 SVGAGI. After removal of 0 bases from V and 2 bases from J, the junction contained 6 bases not matched to a gene. There are 16 residues in the CDR3. The CDR3 loop reads CASSYSRTSQPYEQYF. As DNA, the CDR3 is TGTGCCAGCAGTTACTCTAGGACTAGCCAGCCCTACGAGCAGTACTTC.

The chain has TRBV30 and TRBJ2-7; 11 bases are a match to TRBD1. After removal of 5 bases from V and 4 bases from J, the junction contained 10 bases not matched to a gene. Germline assignment: CDR1 GTSNPN and CDR2 SVGIG (reference sequence). The CDR3 contains 15 residues. Written as DNA, the CDR3 is TGTGCCTGGCGGCACAAGGGACAGGGGGTATACGAGCAGTACTTC. Its translation is CAWRHKGQGVYEQYF.